This TCR beta chain is drawn from a study of siplizumab effects on memory and regulatory T cells. Study observations and caveats: Siplizumab, the agent tested, significantly reduced alloreactive sequences traceable to unstimulated CD4+ memory cells. Both greater diversity than memory cells and a major contribution to the alloresponse seemed to characterize naive T cells.

The repertoire was sequenced with immunoSEQ multiplex PCR; TCRdb's copy has only in-frame clones and lacks some. The repertoire consists of 70,000 or so clones, with about 90% occurring once and the leading ten covering over 25%. This clone turned up a few times. Its antigen remains unknown. CDR3 length equals 14 residues. Germline CDR1 LNHNV, CDR2 YYDKDF (reference sequence). Trimming stripped 0 bases from V and 2 bases from J, with 6 bases between. The sequencing sample was made of CD8+ T cells sorted from blood. The chain combines TRBV15 with TRBJ2-3; D not resolved. This TCR was sampled from a human donor in good health. The CDR3 DNA reads TGTGCCACCAGCAGAGATACTCCCACAGATACGCAGTATTTT. This gives the protein CATSRDTPTDTQYF.